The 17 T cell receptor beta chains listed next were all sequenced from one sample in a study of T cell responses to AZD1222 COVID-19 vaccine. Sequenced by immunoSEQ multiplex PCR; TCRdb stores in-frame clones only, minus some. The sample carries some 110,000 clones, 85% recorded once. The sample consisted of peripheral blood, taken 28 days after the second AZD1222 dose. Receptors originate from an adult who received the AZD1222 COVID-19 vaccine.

The CDR3 sequence is CAWSVGLGDIQYF. CDR3 in DNA: TGTGCCTGGAGTGTTGGACTAGGCGACATTCAGTACTTC. The chain recombines TRBV30 with TRBJ2-4; 7 nucleotides line up with TRBD2. Germline-derived CDR1 and CDR2 are GTSNPN and SVGIG (reference sequence). Unmatched junction bases numbered 4, after V lost 0 bases and J lost 8 bases. The CDR3 is 13 residues long.

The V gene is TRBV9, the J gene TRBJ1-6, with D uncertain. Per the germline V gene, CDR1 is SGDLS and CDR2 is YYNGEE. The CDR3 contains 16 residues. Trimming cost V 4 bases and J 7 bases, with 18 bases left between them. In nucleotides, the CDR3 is TGTGCCAGCAGCATAGGACCGATTTCTGAAAATTCACCCCTCCACTTT. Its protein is CASSIGPISENSPLHF.

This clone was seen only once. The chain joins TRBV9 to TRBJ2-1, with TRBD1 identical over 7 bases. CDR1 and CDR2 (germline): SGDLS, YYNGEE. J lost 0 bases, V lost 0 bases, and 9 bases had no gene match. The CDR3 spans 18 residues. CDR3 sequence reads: CASSVEADRRTSYNEQFF. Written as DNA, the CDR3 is TGTGCCAGCAGCGTAGAAGCGGACAGGCGTACCTCCTACAATGAGCAGTTCTTC.

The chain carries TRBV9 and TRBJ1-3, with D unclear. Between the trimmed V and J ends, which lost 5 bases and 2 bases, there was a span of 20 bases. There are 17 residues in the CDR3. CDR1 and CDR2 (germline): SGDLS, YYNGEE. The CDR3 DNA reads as TGTGCCAGCAGTGCTTGGGCGGGCCCAAGGACTGGAAACACCATATATTTT. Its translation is CASSAWAGPRTGNTIYF.

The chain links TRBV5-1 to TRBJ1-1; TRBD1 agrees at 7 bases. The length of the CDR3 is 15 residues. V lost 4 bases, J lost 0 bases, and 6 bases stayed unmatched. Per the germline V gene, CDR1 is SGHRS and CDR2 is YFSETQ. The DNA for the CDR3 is TGCGCCAGCAGCCACGGACAGGTAATGAACACTGAAGCTTTCTTT. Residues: CASSHGQVMNTEAFF.

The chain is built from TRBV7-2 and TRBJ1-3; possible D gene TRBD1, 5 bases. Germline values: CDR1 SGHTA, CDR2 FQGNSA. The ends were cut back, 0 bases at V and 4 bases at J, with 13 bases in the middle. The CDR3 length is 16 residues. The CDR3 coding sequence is TGTGCCAGCAGCTTAGCATCCAGGGTCTCAGGAAACACCATATATTTT. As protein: CASSLASRVSGNTIYF.

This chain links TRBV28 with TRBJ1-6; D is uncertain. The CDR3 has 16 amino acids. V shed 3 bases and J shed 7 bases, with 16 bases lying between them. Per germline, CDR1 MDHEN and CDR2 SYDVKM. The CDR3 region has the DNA TGTGCCAGCAGTTTGAAGGCGCGGCGGGGAAATTCACCCCTCCACTTT. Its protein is CASSLKARRGNSPLHF.

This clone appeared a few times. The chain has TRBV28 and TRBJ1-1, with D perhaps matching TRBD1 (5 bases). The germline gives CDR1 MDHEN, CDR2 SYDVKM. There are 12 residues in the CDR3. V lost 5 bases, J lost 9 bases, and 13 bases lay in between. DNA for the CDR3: TGTGCCAGCAGTACCAGGGTATCGAAAGCTTTCTTT. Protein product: CASSTRVSKAFF.

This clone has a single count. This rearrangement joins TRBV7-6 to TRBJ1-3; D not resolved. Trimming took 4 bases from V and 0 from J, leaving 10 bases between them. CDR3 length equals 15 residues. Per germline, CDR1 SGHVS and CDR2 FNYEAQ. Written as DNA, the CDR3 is TGTGCCAGCAGCTCACCCTGGGTCTCTGGAAACACCATATATTTT. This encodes CASSSPWVSGNTIYF.

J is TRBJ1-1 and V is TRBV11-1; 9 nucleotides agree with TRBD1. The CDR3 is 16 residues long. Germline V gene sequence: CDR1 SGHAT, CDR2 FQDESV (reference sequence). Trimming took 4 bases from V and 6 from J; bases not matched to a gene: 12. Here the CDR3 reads CASSSRGGQGSAEAFF. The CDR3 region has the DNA TGTGCCAGCAGCTCCAGGGGCGGACAGGGGAGCGCTGAAGCTTTCTTT.

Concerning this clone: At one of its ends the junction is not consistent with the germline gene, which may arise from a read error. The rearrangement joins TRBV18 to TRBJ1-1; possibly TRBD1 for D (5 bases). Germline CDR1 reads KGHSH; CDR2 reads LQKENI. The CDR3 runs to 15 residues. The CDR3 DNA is TGTGCCAGCTCGCCACTCCTTGGGGGGGACACTGAAGCTTTCTTT. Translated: CASSPLLGGDTEAFF. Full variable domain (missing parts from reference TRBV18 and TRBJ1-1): NAGVMQNPRHLVRRRGQEARLRCSPMKGHSHVYWYRQLPEEGLKFMVYLQKENIIDESGMPKERFSAEFPKEGPSILRIQQVVRGDSAAYFCASSPLLGGDTEAFFGQGTRLTVV.

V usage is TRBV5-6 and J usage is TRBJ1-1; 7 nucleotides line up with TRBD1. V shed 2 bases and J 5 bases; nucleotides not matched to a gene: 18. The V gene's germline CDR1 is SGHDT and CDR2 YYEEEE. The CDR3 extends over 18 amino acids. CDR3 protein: CASSFRAQLLTGSTEAFF. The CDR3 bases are TGTGCCAGCAGCTTCCGGGCCCAATTATTGACAGGGTCGACTGAAGCTTTCTTT.

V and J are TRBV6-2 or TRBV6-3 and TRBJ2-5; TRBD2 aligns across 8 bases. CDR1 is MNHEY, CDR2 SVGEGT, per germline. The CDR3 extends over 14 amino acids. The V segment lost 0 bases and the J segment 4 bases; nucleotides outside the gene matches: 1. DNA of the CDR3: TGTGCCAGCAGTTACTCGCTAGCGGGAGAGACCCAGTACTTC. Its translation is CASSYSLAGETQYF.

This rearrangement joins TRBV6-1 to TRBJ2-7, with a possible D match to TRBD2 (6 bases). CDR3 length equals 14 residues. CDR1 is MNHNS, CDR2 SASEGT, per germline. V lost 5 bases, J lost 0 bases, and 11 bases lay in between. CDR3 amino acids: CASSFPGSSYEQYF. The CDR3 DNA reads TGTGCCAGCAGTTTCCCCGGGAGCTCCTACGAGCAGTACTTC.

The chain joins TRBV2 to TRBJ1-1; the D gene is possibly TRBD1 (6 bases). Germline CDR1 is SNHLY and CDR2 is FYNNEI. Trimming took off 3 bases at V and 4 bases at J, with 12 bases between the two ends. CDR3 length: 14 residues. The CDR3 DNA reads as TGTGCCAGCAGTGAGCAGGGGCCTGGCACTGAAGCTTTCTTT. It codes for CASSEQGPGTEAFF.

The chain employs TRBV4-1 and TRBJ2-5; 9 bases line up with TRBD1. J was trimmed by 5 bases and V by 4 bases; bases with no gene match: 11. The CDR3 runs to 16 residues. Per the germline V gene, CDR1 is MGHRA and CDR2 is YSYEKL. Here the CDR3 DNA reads TGCGCCAGCAGCCCCAGAGGGACAGGGTCTCAGGAGACCCAGTACTTC. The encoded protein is CASSPRGTGSQETQYF.

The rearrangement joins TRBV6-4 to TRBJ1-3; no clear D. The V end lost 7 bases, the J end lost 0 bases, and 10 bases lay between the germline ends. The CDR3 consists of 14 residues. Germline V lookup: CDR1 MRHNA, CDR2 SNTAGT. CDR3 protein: CASTVRCSGNTIYF. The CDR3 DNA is TGTGCCAGCACGGTGAGGTGCTCTGGAAACACCATATATTTT.